The entry below gives a single T cell receptor (beta chain) sequence along with its context. There are 13 residues in the CDR3. Germline V gene sequence: CDR1 SGHAT, CDR2 FQNNGV. Trimming pared 3 bases from V and 8 bases from J, leaving 10 bases between. Produced via immunoSEQ multiplex PCR; TCRdb's table is partial and in-frame only. Here the sample spans over 50,000 clones, around nine tenths being singletons. The data derive from a study of T cell changes during pregnancy in multiple sclerosis. Material for sequencing was peripheral blood from another person, used as feeder cells. The rearrangement uses TRBV11-2 and TRBJ1-4; D ambiguous. The sequence came from a human donor whose cells served as feeder cells for cultures in a pregnancy study. The CDR3 region is CASSLGSGEKLFF. For the CDR3, the DNA is TGTGCCAGCAGCTTGGGGAGCGGCGAAAAACTGTTTTTT.